This entry describes one TCR beta chain. Its antigen remains unknown. This sample is part of a study of persistence of HIV-infected CD4 T cells. Overall study findings and caveats: CMV- and Gag-responding cells had lower TCRbeta richness than CD3/CD28-responding cells.

This was the immunoSEQ version 4 assay in survey mode. Each sample used up to about 1 ug genomic DNA diluted to around 10 ng/uL. Using immunoSEQ multiplex PCR, the repertoire was profiled, and TCRdb retains in-frame clones only, with some absent. The table includes about 9,200 clones, around 82% detected once. The stimulus was an HIV-1 Gag 15-mer peptide pool, 0.8 to 1 ug/peptide/mL. Sorting selected CD4+ T cells upregulating both CD40 ligand and CD69. This CDR3 is built from 15 residues. Trimming removed 3 bases at V and 0 bases at J, with 6 bases between. In germline, CDR1 is MNHEY, CDR2 SMNVEV (reference sequence).

This clonotype originated in an adult woman with HIV who was CMV-seropositive. V and J are TRBV27 and TRBJ1-6; maybe TRBD1 (6 bases). Sample: CD4+ T cells sorted from PBMCs after roughly 18-hour stimulation, taken from a patient who received antiretroviral therapy. CDR3 DNA: TGTGCCAGCAGTTTCAGGGGCTCCTATAATTCACCCCTCCACTTT. This gives the protein CASSFRGSYNSPLHF.